Below are 8 T cell receptor beta chains sequenced from a single sample in a study of early T cells in non-severe SARS-CoV-2 infection. TCRdb passed the 5' RACE reads through MiXCR, listing each CDR3 protein once. The sample lists 65,000 to 85,000 distinct CDR3 sequences, around 13% seen once, with about 1.1% in the top ten. Material: whole blood. These receptors all stem from an adult who was a healthcare worker with PCR-confirmed SARS-CoV-2 infection or an uninfected control (not recorded which).

The V call is TRBV6-2 or TRBV6-3, the J call TRBJ1-1, with a possible D match to TRBD1 (5 bases). CDR3 length equals 13 residues. CDR1 MNHEY and CDR2 SVGEGT come from the germline V gene. V was trimmed by 10 bases and J by 0 bases, leaving 12 bases between them. The CDR3 nucleotides are TGTGCCATCAGGACATTACTGAACACTGAAGCTTTCTTT. Its protein product is CAIRTLLNTEAFF.

The chain recombines TRBV29-1 with TRBJ2-5; tentatively, D is TRBD1 or TRBD2 (5 bases each). Germline V gene lookup returns CDR1 SQVTM and CDR2 ANQGSEA. This CDR3 has 13 residues. The germline V and J ends were trimmed by 7 bases and 2 bases, with 14 bases remaining between them. The CDR3 coding sequence is TGCAGCGCCCCGGGGCGCGGTCAAGAGACCCAGTACTTC. Translated: CSAPGRGQETQYF. Looking up the rest from reference TRBV29-1 and TRBJ2-5 gives the full variable domain: SAVISQKPSRDICQRGTSLTIQCQVDSQVTMMFWYRQQPGQSLTLIATANQGSEATYESGFVIDKFPISRPNLTFSTLTVSNMSPEDSSIYLCSAPGRGQETQYFGPGTRLLVL.

The rearrangement joins TRBV7-2 to TRBJ2-7; TRBD1 or TRBD2 may be the D gene (6 bases each). Germline V gene lookup returns CDR1 SGHTA and CDR2 FQGNSA. The CDR3 totals 14 residues. V lost 1 base and J 4 bases, leaving 11 bases between the germline ends. The DNA for the CDR3 is TGTGCCAGCAGCTTAGACGGGGGCATATACGAGCAGTACTTC. This sequence encodes CASSLDGGIYEQYF. Supplemented by reference TRBV7-2 and TRBJ2-7, the full variable domain reads GAGVSQSPSNKVTEKGKDVELRCDPISGHTALYWYRQSLGQGLEFLIYFQGNSAPDKSGLPSDRFSAERTGGSVSTLTIQRTQQEDSAVYLCASSLDGGIYEQYFGPGTRLTVT.

This clonotype showed up just a few times. The rearrangement links TRBV28 to TRBJ1-6; D uncertain. Per the germline V gene, CDR1 is MDHEN and CDR2 is SYDVKM. V lost 6 bases and J 0 bases, leaving 12 bases between the germline ends. CDR3 length: 16 residues. DNA of the CDR3: TGTGCCAGCAGGCCCCCGGTTCACTCCTATAATTCACCCCTCCACTTT. Amino acid sequence: CASRPPVHSYNSPLHF.

This clonotype was counted at least ten times. This sequence joins TRBV29-1 and TRBJ1-1; no reliable D call. Trimming left V 6 bases short and J 11 bases short, with 25 bases between. CDR1 and CDR2 from the germline V gene are SQVTM and ANQGSEA. The CDR3 spans 14 residues. CDR3 sequence reads: CSVDGRLGVESAFF. The CDR3 nucleotides are TGCAGCGTCGACGGGCGGCTTGGAGTAGAGTCGGCTTTCTTT.

This clonotype was seen a few times. V usage is TRBV28 and J usage is TRBJ1-2; perhaps TRBD1 as D (6 bases). This CDR3 region has 16 residues. Germline assignment: CDR1 MDHEN and CDR2 SYDVKM. Trimming took off 7 bases at V and 1 base at J, with 19 bases between the two ends. The CDR3 reads CASTTGGANSNYGYTF. The CDR3, as DNA: TGTGCCAGCACCACCGGGGGGGCCAATAGTAACTATGGCTACACCTTC.

This clonotype was observed a few times. J is TRBJ2-1 and V is TRBV19; D is uncertain. This CDR3 is 15 amino acids long. The V end lost 5 bases, the J end lost 0 bases, and 11 bases lay between the germline ends. Germline V gene lookup returns CDR1 LNHDA and CDR2 SQIVND (reference sequence). The CDR3: CASSLSILSYNEQFF. CDR3 nucleotides: TGTGCCAGTAGTCTCAGCATCCTCTCCTACAATGAGCAGTTCTTC.

In this sample, this clonotype turned up a few times. This sequence joins TRBV18 and TRBJ2-3, with D unresolved. The V end was cut by 3 bases, the J end by 2 bases, with 12 bases between. The CDR3 length is 15 residues. Germline CDR1 KGHSH, CDR2 LQKENI. CDR3 sequence (DNA): TGTGCCAGCTCACCTATTGGCGAAGTCACAGATACGCAGTATTTT. It yields the protein CASSPIGEVTDTQYF.